Listed below are T cell receptor beta chains from one sample, sequenced in a study of CD8 T cells in ankylosing spondylitis. Each CDR3 protein is one row after TCRdb ran MiXCR on the 5' RACE reads. This table has around 770,000 distinct CDR3 sequences, 12% appearing once. Specimen: blood, either unsorted or a sorted T cell fraction (not recorded which). Receptors originate from a male donor with ankylosing spondylitis. CDR3s leave out the opening cysteine and the closing phenylalanine or tryptophan.

cdr3_length	j_call	v_call	cdr3_aa
13	TRBJ2-3	TRBV10-3	AISEDHPSTDTQY
12	TRBJ2-3	TRBV20-1	SARGIGGTDTQY
13	TRBJ2-6	TRBV25-1	ASSGSGPGANVLT
13	TRBJ2-1	TRBV2	ASTVDASNYNEQF
10	TRBJ1-5	TRBV20-1	SAGTVGQPQH
12	TRBJ2-7	TRBV12-3/TRBV12-4	ASSWSGRSYEQY
12	TRBJ1-4	TRBV20-1	SAIPGSTNEKLF
12	TRBJ2-3	TRBV9	ASSVDQFTDTQY
12	TRBJ2-1	TRBV6-2/TRBV6-3	ASSYSSAYNEQF
13	TRBJ1-2	TRBV9	ASSVDYREGYGYT
14	TRBJ2-3	TRBV15	ATSRGGSSSTDTQY
13	TRBJ2-7	TRBV5-1	ASSLVVDSLYEQY
11	TRBJ2-2	TRBV29-1	SVGRGRTGELF
13	TRBJ1-5	TRBV4-2	ASSQDPGSRQPQH
10	TRBJ1-2	TRBV12-3/TRBV12-4	ASSWGGRGYT
10	TRBJ2-7	TRBV20-1	SSGSGHDEQY
11	TRBJ1-4	TRBV7-2	ASTRGVNEKLF
13	TRBJ1-1	TRBV10-2	ASSERGRGDTEAF
14	TRBJ2-5	TRBV7-2	ASSLLVIGWGETQY
12	TRBJ1-2	TRBV20-1	SAPLDGESFGYT
16	TRBJ2-1	TRBV28	ASPPSSAGTDLKNEQF
12	TRBJ2-7	TRBV7-2	ASSLVQGDYEQY
14	TRBJ2-4	TRBV10-3	AISEEGGLTGNIQY
11	TRBJ2-1	TRBV20-1	SASAGSYNEQF
13	TRBJ2-2	TRBV5-1	ASSGGDYKTGELF
17	TRBJ2-5	TRBV12-3/TRBV12-4	AICLASWGLAMGKETQY